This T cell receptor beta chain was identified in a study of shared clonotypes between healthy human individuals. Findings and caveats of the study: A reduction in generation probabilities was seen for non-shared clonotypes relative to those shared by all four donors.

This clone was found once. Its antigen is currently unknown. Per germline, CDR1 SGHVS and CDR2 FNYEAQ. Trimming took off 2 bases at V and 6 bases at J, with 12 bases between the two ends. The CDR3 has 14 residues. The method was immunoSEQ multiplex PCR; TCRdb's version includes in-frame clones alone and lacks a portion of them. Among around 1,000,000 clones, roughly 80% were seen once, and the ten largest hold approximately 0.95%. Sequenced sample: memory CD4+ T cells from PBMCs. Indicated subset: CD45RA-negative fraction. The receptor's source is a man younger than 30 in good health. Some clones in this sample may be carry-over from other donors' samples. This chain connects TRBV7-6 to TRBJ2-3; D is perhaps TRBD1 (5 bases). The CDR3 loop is CASSLQGSFDTQYF. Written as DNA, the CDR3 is TGTGCCAGCAGCTTACAGGGATCTTTTGATACGCAGTATTTT. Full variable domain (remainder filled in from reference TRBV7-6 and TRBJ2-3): GAGVSQSPRYKVTKRGQDVALRCDPISGHVSLYWYRQALGQGPEFLTYFNYEAQQDKSGLPNDRFSAERPEGSISTLTIQRTEQRDSAMYRCASSLQGSFDTQYFGPGTRLTVL.